The present TCR beta chain was sequenced within a study of cytomegalovirus exposure and HLA in healthy donors. General study findings and limits: Presence/absence results assume similar sequencing depth per donor, which may not hold.

For this clone: Its antigen is as yet unknown.

PCR employed 60 Vbeta and 13 Jbeta primers. Assay used: immunoSEQ multiplex PCR; TCRdb lists only in-frame clones, some missing. The data show over 75,000 clones, roughly 86% seen once. The V segment lost 4 bases and the J segment 0 bases; nucleotides outside the gene matches: 3. Germline V CDR1 and CDR2: SGDLS, YYNGEE. The CDR3 is made up of 15 amino acids. Specimen: PBMCs. This rearrangement joins TRBV9 to TRBJ1-4, with TRBD1 matching over 7 bases. The clonotype was recovered from a woman between 18 and 29 years old in good health and CMV-seropositive. CDR3 bases: TGTGCCAGCAGCAAGGGGACAGCAACTAATGAAAAACTGTTTTTT. Translation: CASSKGTATNEKLFF.